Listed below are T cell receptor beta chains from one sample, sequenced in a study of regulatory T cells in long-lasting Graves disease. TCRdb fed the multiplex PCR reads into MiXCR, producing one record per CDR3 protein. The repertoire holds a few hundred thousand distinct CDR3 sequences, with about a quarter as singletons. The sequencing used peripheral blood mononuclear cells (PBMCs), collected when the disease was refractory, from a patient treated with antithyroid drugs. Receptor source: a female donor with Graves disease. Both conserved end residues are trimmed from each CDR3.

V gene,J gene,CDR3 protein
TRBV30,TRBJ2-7,AWSAGEGGQY
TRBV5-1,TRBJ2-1,ASSLGQASIYNEQF
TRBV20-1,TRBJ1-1,SAIPGTGNTEAF
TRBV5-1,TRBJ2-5,ASSLGTQGEETQY
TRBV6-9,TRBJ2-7,ASSYVGGQY
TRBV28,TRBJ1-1,ASSPPSANSGEAF
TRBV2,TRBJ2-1,ASSEGRADVDEQF
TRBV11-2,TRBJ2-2,ASSPAGQLNTGELF
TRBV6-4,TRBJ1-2,ASSRDRGSVYT
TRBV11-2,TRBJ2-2,ASSLPRTRTGELF
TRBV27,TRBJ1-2,ASSLERDGGYT
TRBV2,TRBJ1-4,ASSELDRGNEKLF
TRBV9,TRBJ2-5,ASSPGGKEAQY
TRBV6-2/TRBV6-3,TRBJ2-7,ASSYFGGLAGYEQY
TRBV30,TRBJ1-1,AWTGGLNTEAF
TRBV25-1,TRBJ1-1,ASSETSHTEAF
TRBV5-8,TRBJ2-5,ASSFGQQQETQY
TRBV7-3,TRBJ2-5,ASSLMYGETQY
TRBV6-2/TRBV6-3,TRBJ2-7,VSSYPGAFQQY
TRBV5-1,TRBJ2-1,ASSSATQEQF
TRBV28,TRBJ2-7,ASSSRVREQY
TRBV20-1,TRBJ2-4,SATGQGVRAKNIQY
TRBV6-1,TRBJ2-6,VSRAAGRGGANVLT
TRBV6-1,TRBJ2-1,ASSGTSGNYNEQF
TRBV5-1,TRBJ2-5,ASSFGLAGDGETQY
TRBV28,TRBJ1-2,ASSIQTTGGRGYT
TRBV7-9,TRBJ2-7,ASSGETSYEQY
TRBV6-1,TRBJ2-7,ASKTPGHRIYEQY
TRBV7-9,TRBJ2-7,ASSKVSGVAGEQY
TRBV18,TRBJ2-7,ASSPRGGVREQY
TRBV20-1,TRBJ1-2,SAPQTRTTTSGYT
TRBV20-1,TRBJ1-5,SARSGGSSNQPQH
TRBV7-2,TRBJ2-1,ASSLPLFPRLAGVGNEQF
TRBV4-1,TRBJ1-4,ASSQGITNEKLF
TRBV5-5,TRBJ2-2,ASSVLAGANTGELF
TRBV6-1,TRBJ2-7,ASRILRDTSYEQY
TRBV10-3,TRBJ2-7,ATVGGDTYEQY
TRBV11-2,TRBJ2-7,ASSLAGLALYEQY
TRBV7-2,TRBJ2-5,ASTPDFGRRETQY
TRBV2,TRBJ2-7,ASSGGLDRGEQY
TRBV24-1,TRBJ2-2,ATSDSDRATGELF
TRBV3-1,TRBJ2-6,ANSHMRPGANVLT
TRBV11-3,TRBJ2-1,ASSEMGEEQF
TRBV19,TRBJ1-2,ASNLPGYYGYT
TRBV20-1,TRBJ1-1,SAKRRGNTEAF
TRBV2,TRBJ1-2,ASSQLPRGAANYGYT
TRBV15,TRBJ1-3,ATSSSRISGNTIY
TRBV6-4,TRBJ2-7,ASSDSTKAGSSYEQY
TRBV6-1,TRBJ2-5,ASSPGSGRFETQY
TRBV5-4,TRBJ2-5,ASSRTGVETQY
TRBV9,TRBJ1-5,ASSVGEGYQPQH
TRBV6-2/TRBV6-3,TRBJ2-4,ASSSLGIKNIQY
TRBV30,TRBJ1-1,AWSWRAEAF
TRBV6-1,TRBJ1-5,ASRSQGAGYSNQPQH
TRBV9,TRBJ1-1,ASSVGDGSTEAF
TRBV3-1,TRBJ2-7,ASSKSSYEQY
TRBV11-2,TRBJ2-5,ASSPGTGGTQY
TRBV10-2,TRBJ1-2,ASSASVNYGYT
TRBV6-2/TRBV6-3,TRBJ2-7,ASRARRTSGSGGDEQY
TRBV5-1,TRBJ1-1,ASSLDRRAEAF